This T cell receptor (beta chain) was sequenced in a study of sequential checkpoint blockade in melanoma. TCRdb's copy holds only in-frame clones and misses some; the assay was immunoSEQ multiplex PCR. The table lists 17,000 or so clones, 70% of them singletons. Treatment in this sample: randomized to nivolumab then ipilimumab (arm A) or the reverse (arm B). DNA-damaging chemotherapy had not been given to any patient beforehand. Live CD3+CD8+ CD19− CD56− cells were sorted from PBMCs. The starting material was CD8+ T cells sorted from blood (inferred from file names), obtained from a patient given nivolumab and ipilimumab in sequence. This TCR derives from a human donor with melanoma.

The CDR3 DNA reads TGTGCCAGCAGCCCCGGACTAGCGGGAGTTGATGAGCAGTTCTTC. This translates into CASSPGLAGVDEQFF. V gene TRBV9 combines with J gene TRBJ2-1; 13 bases fit TRBD2. CDR3 size: 15 residues. The ends lost 4 bases at V and 8 bases at J; junction bases unmatched: 6. Per the germline V gene, CDR1 is SGDLS and CDR2 is YYNGEE.